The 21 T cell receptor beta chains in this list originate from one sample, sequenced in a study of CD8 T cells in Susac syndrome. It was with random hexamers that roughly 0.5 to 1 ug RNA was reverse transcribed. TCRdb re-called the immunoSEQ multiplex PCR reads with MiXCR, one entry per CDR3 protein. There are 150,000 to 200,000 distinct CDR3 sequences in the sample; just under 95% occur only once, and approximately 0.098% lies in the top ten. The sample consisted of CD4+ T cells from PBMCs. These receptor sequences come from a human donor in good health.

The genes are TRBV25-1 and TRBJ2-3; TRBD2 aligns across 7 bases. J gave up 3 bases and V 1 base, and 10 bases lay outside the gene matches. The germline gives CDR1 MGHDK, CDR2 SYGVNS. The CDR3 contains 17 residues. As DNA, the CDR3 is TGTGCCAGCAGTGAATTCAGCGTCGGGAGGAGGACAGATACGCAGTATTTT. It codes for CASSEFSVGRRTDTQYF.

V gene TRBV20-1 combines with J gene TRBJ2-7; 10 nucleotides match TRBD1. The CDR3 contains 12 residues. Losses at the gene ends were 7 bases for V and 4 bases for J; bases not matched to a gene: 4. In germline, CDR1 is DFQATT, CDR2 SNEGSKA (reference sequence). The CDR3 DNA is TGCAGTGTTGCGGACAGGGGGTACGAGCAGTACTTC. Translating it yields CSVADRGYEQYF.

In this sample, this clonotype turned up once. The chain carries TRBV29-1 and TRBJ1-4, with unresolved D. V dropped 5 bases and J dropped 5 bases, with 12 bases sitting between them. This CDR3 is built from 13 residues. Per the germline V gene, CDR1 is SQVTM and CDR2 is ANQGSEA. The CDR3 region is CSVSRGQNEKLFF. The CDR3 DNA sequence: TGCAGCGTTTCCCGAGGGCAGAATGAAAAACTGTTTTTT. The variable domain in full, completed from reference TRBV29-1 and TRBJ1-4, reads SAVISQKPSRDICQRGTSLTIQCQVDSQVTMMFWYRQQPGQSLTLIATANQGSEATYESGFVIDKFPISRPNLTFSTLTVSNMSPEDSSIYLCSVSRGQNEKLFFGSGTQLSVL.

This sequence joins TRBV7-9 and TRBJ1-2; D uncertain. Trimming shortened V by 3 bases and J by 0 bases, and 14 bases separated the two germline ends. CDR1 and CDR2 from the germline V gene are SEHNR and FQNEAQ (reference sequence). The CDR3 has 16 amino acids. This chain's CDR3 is CASSFSTLISNYGYTF. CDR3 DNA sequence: TGTGCCAGCAGCTTCAGCACACTTATTTCTAACTATGGCTACACCTTC.

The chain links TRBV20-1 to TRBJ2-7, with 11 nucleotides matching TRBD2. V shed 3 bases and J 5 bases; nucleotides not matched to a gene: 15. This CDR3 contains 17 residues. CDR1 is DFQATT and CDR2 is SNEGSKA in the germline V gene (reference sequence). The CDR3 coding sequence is TGCAGTGCTAGTCGCGAACTAGCGGGAGATCTGCGGGACGAGCAGTACTTC. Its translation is CSASRELAGDLRDEQYF.

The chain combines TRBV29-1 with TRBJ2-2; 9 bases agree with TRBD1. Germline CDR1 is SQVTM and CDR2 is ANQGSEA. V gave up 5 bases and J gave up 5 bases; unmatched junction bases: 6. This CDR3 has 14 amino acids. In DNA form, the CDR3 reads TGCAGCGTTCGGCGGACAGGGGCTACCGGGGAGCTGTTTTTT. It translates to CSVRRTGATGELFF.

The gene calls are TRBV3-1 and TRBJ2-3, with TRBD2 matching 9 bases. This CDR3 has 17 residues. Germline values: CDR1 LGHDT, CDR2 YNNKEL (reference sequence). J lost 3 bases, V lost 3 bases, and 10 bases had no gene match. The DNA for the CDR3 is TGTGCCAGCAGCCAGCCGCTTCGGACTAGCGCGACAGATACGCAGTATTTT. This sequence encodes CASSQPLRTSATDTQYF.

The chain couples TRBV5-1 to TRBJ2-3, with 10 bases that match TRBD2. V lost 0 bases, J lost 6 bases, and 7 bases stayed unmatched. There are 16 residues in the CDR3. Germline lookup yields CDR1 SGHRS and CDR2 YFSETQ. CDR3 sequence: CASSLGTSGMADTQYF. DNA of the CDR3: TGCGCCAGCAGCTTGGGTACTAGCGGGATGGCGGATACGCAGTATTTT.

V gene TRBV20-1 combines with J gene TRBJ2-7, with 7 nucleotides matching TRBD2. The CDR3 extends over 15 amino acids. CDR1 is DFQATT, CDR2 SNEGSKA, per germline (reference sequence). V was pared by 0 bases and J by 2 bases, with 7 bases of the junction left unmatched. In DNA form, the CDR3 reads TGCAGTGCTAGAGAAGCGGGAAAAATCACCTACGAGCAGTACTTC. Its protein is CSAREAGKITYEQYF.

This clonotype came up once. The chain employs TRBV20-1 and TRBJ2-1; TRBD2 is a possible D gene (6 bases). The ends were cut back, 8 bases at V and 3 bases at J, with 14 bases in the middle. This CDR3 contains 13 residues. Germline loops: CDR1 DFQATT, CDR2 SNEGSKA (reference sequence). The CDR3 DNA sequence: TGCAGTCCCCCTCGGGGGAGCTACAATGAGCAGTTCTTC. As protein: CSPPRGSYNEQFF.

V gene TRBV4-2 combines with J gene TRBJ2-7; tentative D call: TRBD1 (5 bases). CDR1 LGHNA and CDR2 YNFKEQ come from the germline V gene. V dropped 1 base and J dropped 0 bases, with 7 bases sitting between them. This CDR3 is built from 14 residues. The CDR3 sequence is CASSQAQGSYEQYF. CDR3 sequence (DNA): TGTGCCAGCAGCCAAGCGCAGGGCTCCTACGAGCAGTACTTC.

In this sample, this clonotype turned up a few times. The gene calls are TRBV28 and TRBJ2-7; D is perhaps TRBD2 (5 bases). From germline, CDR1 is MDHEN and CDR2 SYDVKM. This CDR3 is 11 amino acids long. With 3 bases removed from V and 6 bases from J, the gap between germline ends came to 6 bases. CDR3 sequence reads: CASSLRAEQYF. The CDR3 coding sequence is TGTGCCAGCAGTTTGCGGGCCGAGCAGTACTTC.

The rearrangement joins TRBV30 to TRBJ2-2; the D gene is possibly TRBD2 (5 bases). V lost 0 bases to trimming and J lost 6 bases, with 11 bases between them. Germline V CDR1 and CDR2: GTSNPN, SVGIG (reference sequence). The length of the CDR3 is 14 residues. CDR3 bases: TGTGCCTGGAGTGTTAGGTGGGAGCCCGGGGAGCTGTTTTTT. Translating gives CAWSVRWEPGELFF.

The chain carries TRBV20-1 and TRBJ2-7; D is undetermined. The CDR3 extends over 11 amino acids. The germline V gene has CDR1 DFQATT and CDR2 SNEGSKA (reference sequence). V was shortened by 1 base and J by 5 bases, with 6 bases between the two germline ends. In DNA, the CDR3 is TGCAGTGCTAGAGTAAGAGACGAGCAGTACTTC. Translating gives CSARVRDEQYF.

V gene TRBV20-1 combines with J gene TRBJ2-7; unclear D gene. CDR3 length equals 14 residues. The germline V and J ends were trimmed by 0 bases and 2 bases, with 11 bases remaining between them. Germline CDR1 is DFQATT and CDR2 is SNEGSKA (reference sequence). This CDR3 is CSARDVRTPYEQYF. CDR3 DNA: TGCAGTGCTAGAGATGTACGGACCCCCTACGAGCAGTACTTC.

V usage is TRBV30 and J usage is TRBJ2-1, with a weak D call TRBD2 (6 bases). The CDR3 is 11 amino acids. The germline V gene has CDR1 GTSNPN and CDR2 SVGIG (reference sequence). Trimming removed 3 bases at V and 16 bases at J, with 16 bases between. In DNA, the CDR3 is TGTGCCTGGAGAGGGGCTAGCGCCGGATTCTTC. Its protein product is CAWRGASAGFF. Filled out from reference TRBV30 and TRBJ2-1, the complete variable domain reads SQTIHQWPATLVQPVGSPLSLECTVEGTSNPNLYWYRQAAGRGLQLLFYSVGIGQISSEVPQNLSASRPQDRQFILSSKKLLLSDSGFYLCAWRGASAGFFGPGTRLTVL.

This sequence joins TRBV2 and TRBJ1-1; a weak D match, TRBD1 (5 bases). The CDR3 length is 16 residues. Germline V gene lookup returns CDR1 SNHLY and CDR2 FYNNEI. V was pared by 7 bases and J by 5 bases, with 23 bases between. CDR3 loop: CASTPLRETEGTEAFF. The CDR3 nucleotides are TGTGCCAGCACCCCCCTACGGGAAACTGAGGGGACTGAAGCTTTCTTT.

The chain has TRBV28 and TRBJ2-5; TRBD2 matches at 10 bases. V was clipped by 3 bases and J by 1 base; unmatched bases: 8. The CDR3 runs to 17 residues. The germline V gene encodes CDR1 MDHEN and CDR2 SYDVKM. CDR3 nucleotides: TGTGCCAGCAGTTTCCTCTCCGGGACTAGCGTCCAAGAGACCCAGTACTTC. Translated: CASSFLSGTSVQETQYF.

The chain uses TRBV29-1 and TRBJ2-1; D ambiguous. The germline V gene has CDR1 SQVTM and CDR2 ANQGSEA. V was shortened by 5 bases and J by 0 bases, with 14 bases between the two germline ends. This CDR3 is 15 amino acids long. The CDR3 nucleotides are TGCAGCGTTCCACGGGCCGCGAGCTCCTACAATGAGCAGTTCTTC. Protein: CSVPRAASSYNEQFF.

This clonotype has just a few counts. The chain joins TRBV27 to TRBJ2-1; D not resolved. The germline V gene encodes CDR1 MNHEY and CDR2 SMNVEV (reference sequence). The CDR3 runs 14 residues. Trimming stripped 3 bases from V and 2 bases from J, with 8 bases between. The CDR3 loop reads CASSLGLPYNEQFF. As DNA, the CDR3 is TGTGCCAGCAGTTTGGGCCTCCCCTACAATGAGCAGTTCTTC.

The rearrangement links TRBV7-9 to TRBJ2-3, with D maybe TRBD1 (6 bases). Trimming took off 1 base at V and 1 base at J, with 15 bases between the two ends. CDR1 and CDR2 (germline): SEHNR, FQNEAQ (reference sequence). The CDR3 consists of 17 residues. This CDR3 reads CASSLGAGTSGTDTQYF. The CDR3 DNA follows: TGTGCCAGCAGCTTAGGGGCCGGGACATCGGGCACAGATACGCAGTATTTT.